These 7 T cell receptor beta chains were all obtained from the same sample, sequenced in a study of CD4 T cells in relation to SARS-CoV-2 and coronaviruses. CD4+ T cells from unexposed donors were obtained before the COVID-19 pandemic (2011-2018). The cells were cultured for under twelve days before CD4+ T cells were isolated. Profiling relied on immunoSEQ multiplex PCR, and the TCRdb table lists in-frame clones only, not all of them. The repertoire consists of 22,000 or so clones, with 68% occurring once and the leading ten covering around 20%. These receptors have no identified antigens. The specimen was CD4+ T cells from PBMCs, cultured in vitro. The receptors originated from a human donor in good health.

This clone was seen just once. The rearrangement joins TRBV3-1 (or the pseudogene TRBV3-2) to TRBJ2-4; D is undetermined. Deletions cut 0 bases from V and 4 bases from J, with 4 bases between. The CDR3 has 13 amino acids. Germline CDR1 LGHDT, CDR2 YNNKEL (reference sequence). The CDR3 protein is CASSQEIKNIQYF. The CDR3 DNA sequence: TGTGCCAGCAGCCAAGAAATTAAAAACATTCAGTACTTC.

V and J are TRBV6-4 and TRBJ2-3; D call uncertain. This CDR3 is built from 15 residues. Germline V CDR1 and CDR2: MRHNA, SNTAGT. V was trimmed by 2 bases and J by 1 base, leaving 10 bases between them. The CDR3 nucleotides are TGTGCCAGCAGTGACGGTGGAGCGCGCACAGATACGCAGTATTTT. Translated, it gives CASSDGGARTDTQYF.

The chain joins TRBV4-1 to TRBJ2-7; 9 bases agree with TRBD1. The junction had 6 bases not matched to a gene; V was cut back by 1 base and J by 2 bases. Looked up from germline, CDR1 is MGHRA and CDR2 is YSYEKL. The CDR3 has 16 amino acids. CDR3 protein: CASSQGPGQGTYEQYF. The CDR3 DNA follows: TGCGCCAGCAGCCAAGGACCGGGACAGGGAACCTACGAGCAGTACTTC.

The chain has TRBV18 and TRBJ2-3; D gene unclear. Trimming removed 2 bases from V and 8 bases from J, with 8 bases in between. CDR1 and CDR2 from the germline V gene are KGHSH and LQKENI. The CDR3 totals 12 residues. The CDR3 DNA reads as TGTGCCAGCTCACCAGAGTTGGTTACGCAGTATTTT. Amino acids: CASSPELVTQYF.

CDR3 sequence: CASSEGRQGGTGELFF. In DNA form, the CDR3 reads TGTGCCAGCAGCGAAGGGAGACAGGGGGGCACCGGGGAGCTGTTTTTT. The V and J genes are TRBV7-3 and TRBJ2-2; 9 bases fit TRBD1. V trimming: 5 bases; J trimming: 4 bases; junction bases outside the gene matches: 8. The CDR3 is made up of 16 amino acids. Germline V gene lookup returns CDR1 SGHTA and CDR2 FQGTGA.

The V and J genes are TRBV4-1 and TRBJ2-4, with D tentatively TRBD1 (5 bases). Trimming left V 6 bases short and J 3 bases short, with 15 bases between. CDR3 size: 15 residues. From germline, CDR1 is MGHRA and CDR2 YSYEKL. The CDR3 region is CASRRTSLNKNIQYF. Written as DNA, the CDR3 is TGCGCCAGCAGAAGGACATCGTTAAACAAAAACATTCAGTACTTC.

This rearrangement joins TRBV3-1 (or the pseudogene TRBV3-2) to TRBJ1-1, with unresolved D. Trimming took off 4 bases at V and 3 bases at J, with 15 bases between the two ends. The CDR3 contains 15 residues. In germline, CDR1 is LGHDT, CDR2 YNNKEL (reference sequence). The CDR3, as DNA: TGTGCCAGCAGCCCCGGAGAGCGTCGGGACACTGAAGCTTTCTTT. Translating it yields CASSPGERRDTEAFF.